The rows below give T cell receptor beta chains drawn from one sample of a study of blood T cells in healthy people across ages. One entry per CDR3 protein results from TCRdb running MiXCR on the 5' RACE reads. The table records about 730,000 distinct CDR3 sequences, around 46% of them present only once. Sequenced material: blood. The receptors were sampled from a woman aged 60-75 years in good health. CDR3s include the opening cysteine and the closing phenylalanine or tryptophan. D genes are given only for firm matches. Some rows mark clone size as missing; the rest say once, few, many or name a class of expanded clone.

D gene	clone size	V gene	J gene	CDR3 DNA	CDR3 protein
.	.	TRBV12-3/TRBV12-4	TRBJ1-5	TGTGCCAGCAGTGGACAGTATGATCAGCCCCAGCATTTT	CASSGQYDQPQHF
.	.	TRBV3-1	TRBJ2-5	TGTGCCAGCTCCCGGGGGTTTTCGACCCAGTACTTC	CASSRGFSTQYF
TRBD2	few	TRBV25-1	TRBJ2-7	TGTGCCACCATGACTAGCGGACTCTACGAGCAGTACTTC	CATMTSGLYEQYF
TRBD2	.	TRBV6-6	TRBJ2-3	TGTGCCAGCGGGCCGGGACTAGCGGGATCTACGGGGGATACGCAGTATTTT	CASGPGLAGSTGDTQYF
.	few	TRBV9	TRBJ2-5	TGTGCCAGCAGCGTAGGTCTGGAGGGCCAAAAGACCCAGTACTTC	CASSVGLEGQKTQYF
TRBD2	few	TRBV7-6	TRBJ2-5	TGTGCCAGCAGCTTAGGGCTAGCGGGAGGGGACCAAGAGACCCAGTACTTC	CASSLGLAGGDQETQYF
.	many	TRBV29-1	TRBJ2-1	TGCAGCGTTGAAGATCTTGGGGGGAGCGGCAATGAGCAGTTCTTC	CSVEDLGGSGNEQFF
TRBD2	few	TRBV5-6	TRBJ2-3	TGTGCCAGCAGCCCACTAGCGGGGGGGCCTTTTCTCCCAGATACGCAGTATTTT	CASSPLAGGPFLPDTQYF
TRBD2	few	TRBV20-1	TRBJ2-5	TGCAGTGCTAGAGAGATAGGACTAGCGGGGGGGCTAATGAAGACCCAGTACTTC	CSAREIGLAGGLMKTQYF
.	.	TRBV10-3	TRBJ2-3	TGTGCCATCAGTGATCGCGCAGATACGCAGTATTTT	CAISDRADTQYF
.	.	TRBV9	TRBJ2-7	TGTGCCAGCATGGGGACTGTCTACGAGCAGTACTTC	CASMGTVYEQYF
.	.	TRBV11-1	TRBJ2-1	TGTGCCAGCAGCCGCCCCCTGGGGTTCAATGAGCAGTTCTTC	CASSRPLGFNEQFF
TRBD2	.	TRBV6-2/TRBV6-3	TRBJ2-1	TGTGCCAGCAGTATCACTAGCGGTTACAATGAGCAGTTCTTC	CASSITSGYNEQFF
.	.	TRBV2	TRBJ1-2	TGTGCCAGCAGTGATATTGACTCCGGAGGCTATGGCTACACCTTC	CASSDIDSGGYGYTF
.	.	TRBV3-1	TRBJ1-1	TGTGCCAGCAGCCAAGATAACTCCCGGGTGAACACTGAAGCTTTCTTT	CASSQDNSRVNTEAFF
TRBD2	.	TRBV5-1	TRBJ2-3	TGCGCCAGCAGCTCGTCTAGCGGTGATACGCAGTATTTT	CASSSSSGDTQYF
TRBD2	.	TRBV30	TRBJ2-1	TGTGCCTGGACTAGCGGGGGGGGCCCCTCGGGTGAGCAGTTCTTC	CAWTSGGGPSGEQFF
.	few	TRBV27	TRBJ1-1	TGTGCCAGCAGTCGAGGACACTTGAACACTGAAGCTTTCTTT	CASSRGHLNTEAFF
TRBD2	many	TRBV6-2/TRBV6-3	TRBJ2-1	TGTGCCAGCACCGCAAAGACTAGCGGGAGACCCTACAATGAGCAGTTCTTC	CASTAKTSGRPYNEQFF
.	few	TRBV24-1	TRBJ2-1	TGTGCCACCAGTGACCGCACCGAGGGGGGATTGGGGAATGAGCAGTTCTTC	CATSDRTEGGLGNEQFF
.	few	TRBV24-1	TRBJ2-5	TGTGCCACCAGTGAGGGGGCACAAGAGACCCAGTACTTC	CATSEGAQETQYF
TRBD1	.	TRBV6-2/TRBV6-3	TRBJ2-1	TGTGCCAGCAGCCATCGGACAGGGCGGCACAATGAGCAGTTCTTC	CASSHRTGRHNEQFF
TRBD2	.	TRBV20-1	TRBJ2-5	TGCAGTGCTAGGGGTAGCGGGGGGGCGGGAGAGACCCAGTACTTC	CSARGSGGAGETQYF
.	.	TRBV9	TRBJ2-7	TGTGCCAGCAGCGTAGGGCCGGGAAACTACGAGCAGTACTTC	CASSVGPGNYEQYF
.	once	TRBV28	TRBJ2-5	TGTGCCAGCGGACCGCCTTTTCGAGAGACCCAGTACTTC	CASGPPFRETQYF
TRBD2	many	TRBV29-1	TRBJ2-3	TGCAGCGCCCGACCGACTAGCGGGCCAACAGATACGCAGTATTTT	CSARPTSGPTDTQYF
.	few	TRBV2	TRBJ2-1	TGTGCCAGCATGGGGGTAGGCTCCTACAATGAGCAGTTCTTC	CASMGVGSYNEQFF
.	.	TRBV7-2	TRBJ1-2	TGTGCCAGCAGCCCCCGCGGTGCAGGGGAAGGAAGCTATGGCTACACCTTC	CASSPRGAGEGSYGYTF
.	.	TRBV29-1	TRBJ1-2	TGCAGCGTTGTCCATTCCAACTATGGCTACACCTTC	CSVVHSNYGYTF
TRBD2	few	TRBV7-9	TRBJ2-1	TGTGCCAGCACCCGAACCGGGGTAGCGGGTAATGAGCAGTTCTTC	CASTRTGVAGNEQFF
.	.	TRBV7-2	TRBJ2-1	TGTGCCAGCAGCGAAACACCTCAAGAGACCCAGTTCTTC	CASSETPQETQFF
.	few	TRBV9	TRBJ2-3	TGTGCCAGCAGCGTAGCTCCAGCGGACACAGATACGCAGTATTTT	CASSVAPADTDTQYF
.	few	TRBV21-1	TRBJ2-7	TGTGCCAGCAGCAAAGGACAGGGAAGGTCCTACGAGCAGTACTTC	CASSKGQGRSYEQYF
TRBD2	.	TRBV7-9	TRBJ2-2	TGTGCCAGCAGAAGAAGCGGGGGGGCTATCGTAGGCGCCGGGGAGCTGTTTTTT	CASRRSGGAIVGAGELFF
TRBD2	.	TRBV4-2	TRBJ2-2	TGTGCCAGCAGCCAAGGCTCTAGCGGCACGAACACCGGGGAGCTGTTCTTT	CASSQGSSGTNTGELFF
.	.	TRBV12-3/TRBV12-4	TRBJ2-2	TGTGCCAGCTTCGGTGAGGGGCGAAACACCGGGGAGCTGTTTTTT	CASFGEGRNTGELFF
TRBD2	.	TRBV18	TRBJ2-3	TGTGCCAGCTCACCATCGGGACTAGCGACAGATACGCAGTATTTT	CASSPSGLATDTQYF
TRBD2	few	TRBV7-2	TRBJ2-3	TGTGCCAGCAGCTTAGCGGGAGCGGGAGCAGCAGATACGCAGTATTTT	CASSLAGAGAADTQYF
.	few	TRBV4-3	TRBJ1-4	TGCGCCAGCAGCCATGAGGGGCCCGGGGGTAGTGAAAAACTGTTTTTT	CASSHEGPGGSEKLFF
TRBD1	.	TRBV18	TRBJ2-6	TGTGCCAGCTCACCATACAGGGGGCTCGCCAACGTCCTGACTTTC	CASSPYRGLANVLTF